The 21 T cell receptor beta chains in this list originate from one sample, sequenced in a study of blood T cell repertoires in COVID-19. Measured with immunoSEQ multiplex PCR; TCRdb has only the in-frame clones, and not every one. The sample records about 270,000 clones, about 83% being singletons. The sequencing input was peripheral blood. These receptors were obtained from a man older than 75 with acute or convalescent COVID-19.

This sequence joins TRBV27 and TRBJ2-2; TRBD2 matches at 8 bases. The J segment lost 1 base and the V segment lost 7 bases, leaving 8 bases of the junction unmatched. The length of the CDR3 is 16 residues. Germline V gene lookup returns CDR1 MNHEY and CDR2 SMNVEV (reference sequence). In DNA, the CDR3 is TGTGCCAGCAACCCACGGGGGACTAGGAACACCGGGGAGCTGTTTTTT. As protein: CASNPRGTRNTGELFF.

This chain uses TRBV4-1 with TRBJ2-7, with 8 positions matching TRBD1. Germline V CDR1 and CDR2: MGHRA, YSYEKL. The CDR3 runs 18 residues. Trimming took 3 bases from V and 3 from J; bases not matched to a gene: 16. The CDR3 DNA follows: TGCGCCAGCAGCCACACACTCCTCCGGGACAGGACTTTCTACGAGCAGTACTTC. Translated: CASSHTLLRDRTFYEQYF.

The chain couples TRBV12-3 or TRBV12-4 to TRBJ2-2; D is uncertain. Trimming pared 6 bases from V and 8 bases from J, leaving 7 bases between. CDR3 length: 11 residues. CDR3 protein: CASSPLGELFF. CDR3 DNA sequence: TGTGCCAGCAGCCCCTTGGGGGAGCTGTTTTTT.

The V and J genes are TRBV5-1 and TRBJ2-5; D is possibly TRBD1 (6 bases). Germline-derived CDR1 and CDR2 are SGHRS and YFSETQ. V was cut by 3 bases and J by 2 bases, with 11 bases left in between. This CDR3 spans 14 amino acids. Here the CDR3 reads CASSWTGQQETQYF. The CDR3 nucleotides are TGCGCCAGCAGCTGGACGGGACAACAAGAGACCCAGTACTTC.

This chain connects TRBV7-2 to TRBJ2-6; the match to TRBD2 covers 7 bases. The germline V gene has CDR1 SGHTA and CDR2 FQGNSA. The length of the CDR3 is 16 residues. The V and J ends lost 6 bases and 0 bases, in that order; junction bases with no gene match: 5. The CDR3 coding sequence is TGTGCCAGCAGTCGGGAGGCTAGCTCTGGGGCCAACGTCCTGACTTTC. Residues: CASSREASSGANVLTF. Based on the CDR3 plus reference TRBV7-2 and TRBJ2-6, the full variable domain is GAGVSQSPSNKVTEKGKDVELRCDPISGHTALYWYRQSLGQGLEFLIYFQGNSAPDKSGLPSDRFSAERTGGSVSTLTIQRTQQEDSAVYLCASSREASSGANVLTFGAGSRLTVL.

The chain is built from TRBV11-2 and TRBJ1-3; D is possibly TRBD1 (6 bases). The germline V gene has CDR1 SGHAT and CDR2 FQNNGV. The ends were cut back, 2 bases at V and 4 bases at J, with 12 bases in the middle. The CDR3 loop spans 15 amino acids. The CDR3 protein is CASSLSGVWGNTIYF. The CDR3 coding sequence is TGTGCCAGCAGCTTATCAGGGGTGTGGGGAAACACCATATATTTT. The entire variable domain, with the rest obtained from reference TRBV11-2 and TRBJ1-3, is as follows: EAGVAQSPRYKIIEKRQSVAFWCNPISGHATLYWYQQILGQGPKLLIQFQNNGVVDDSQLPKDRFSAERLKGVDSTLKIQPAKLEDSAVYLCASSLSGVWGNTIYFGEGSWLTVV.

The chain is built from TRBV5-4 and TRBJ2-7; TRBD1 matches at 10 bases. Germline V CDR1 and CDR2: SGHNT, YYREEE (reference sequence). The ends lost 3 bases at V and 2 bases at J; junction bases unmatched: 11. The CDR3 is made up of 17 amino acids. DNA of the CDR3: TGTGCCAGCAGCTCGGACAGGGGGGTCAACCTTGCCTACGAGCAGTACTTC. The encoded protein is CASSSDRGVNLAYEQYF.

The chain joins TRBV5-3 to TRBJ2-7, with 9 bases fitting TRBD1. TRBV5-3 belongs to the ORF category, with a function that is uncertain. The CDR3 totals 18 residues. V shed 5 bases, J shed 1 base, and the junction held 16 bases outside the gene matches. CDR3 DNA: TGTGCCAGAAGAGGCCGGGACAGGGATACTAGATGGTCCTACGAGCAGTACTTC. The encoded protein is CARRGRDRDTRWSYEQYF.

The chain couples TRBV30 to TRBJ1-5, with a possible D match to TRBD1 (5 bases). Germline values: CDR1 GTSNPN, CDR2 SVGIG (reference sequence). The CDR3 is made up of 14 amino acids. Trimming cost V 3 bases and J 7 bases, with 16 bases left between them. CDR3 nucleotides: TGTGCCTGGAGGGCGCAGGGAAGCGGGCAGCCCCAGCATTTT. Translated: CAWRAQGSGQPQHF.

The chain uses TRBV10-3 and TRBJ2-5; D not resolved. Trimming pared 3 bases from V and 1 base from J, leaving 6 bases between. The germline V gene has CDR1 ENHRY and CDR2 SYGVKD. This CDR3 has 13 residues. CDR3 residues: CAISEDFQETQYF. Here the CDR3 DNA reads TGTGCCATCAGTGAAGACTTCCAAGAGACCCAGTACTTC.

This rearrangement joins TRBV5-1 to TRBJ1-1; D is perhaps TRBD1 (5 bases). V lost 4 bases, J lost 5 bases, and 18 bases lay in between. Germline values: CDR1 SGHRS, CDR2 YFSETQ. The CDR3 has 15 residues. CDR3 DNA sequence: TGCGCCAGCAGCCTGGACCCTGGGGGGGGGACTGAAGCTTTCTTT. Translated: CASSLDPGGGTEAFF.

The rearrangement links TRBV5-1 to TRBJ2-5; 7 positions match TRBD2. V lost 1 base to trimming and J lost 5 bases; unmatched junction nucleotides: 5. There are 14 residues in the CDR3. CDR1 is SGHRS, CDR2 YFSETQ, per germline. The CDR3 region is CASSLWTGGETQYF. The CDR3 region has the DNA TGCGCCAGCAGCTTGTGGACGGGGGGTGAGACCCAGTACTTC.

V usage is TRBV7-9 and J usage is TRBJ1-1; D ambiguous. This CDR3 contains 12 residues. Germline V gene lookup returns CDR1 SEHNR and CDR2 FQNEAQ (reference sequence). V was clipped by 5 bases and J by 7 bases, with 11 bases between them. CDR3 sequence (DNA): TGTGCCAGCAGCCCGGGGTTTGGTGAAGCTTTCTTT. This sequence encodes CASSPGFGEAFF.

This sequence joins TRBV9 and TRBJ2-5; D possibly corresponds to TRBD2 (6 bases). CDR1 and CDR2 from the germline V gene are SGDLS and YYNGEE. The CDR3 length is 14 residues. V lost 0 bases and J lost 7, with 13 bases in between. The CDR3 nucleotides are TGTGCCAGCAGCGTAGCACCGGGGGAGACGACCCAGTACTTC. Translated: CASSVAPGETTQYF.

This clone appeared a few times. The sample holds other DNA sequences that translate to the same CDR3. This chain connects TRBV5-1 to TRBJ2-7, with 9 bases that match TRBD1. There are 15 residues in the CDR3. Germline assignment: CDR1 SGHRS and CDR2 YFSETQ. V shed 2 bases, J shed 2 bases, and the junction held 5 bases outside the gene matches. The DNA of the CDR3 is TGCGCCAGCAGCTTAGGACAGGGGTCAACCTACGAGCAGTACTTC. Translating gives CASSLGQGSTYEQYF.

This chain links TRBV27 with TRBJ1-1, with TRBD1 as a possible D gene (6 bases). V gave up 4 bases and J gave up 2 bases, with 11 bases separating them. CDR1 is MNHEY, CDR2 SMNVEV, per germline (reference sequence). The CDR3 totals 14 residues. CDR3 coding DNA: TGTGCCAGCAGTTCAGGGGTGGCCAACACTGAAGCTTTCTTT. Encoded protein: CASSSGVANTEAFF.

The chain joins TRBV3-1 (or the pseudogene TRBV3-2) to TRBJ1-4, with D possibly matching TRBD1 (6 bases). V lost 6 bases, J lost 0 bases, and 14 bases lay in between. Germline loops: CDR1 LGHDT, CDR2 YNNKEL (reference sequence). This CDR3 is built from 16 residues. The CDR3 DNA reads TGTGCCAGCAGTCCTCGACAGGCCTCAACTAATGAAAAACTGTTTTTT. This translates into CASSPRQASTNEKLFF.

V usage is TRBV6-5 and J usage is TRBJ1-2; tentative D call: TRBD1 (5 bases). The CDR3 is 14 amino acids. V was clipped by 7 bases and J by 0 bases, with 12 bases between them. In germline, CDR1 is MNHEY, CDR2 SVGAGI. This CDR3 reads CASTRGGTNYGYTF. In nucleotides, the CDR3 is TGTGCCAGCACCCGCGGGGGGACTAACTATGGCTACACCTTC.

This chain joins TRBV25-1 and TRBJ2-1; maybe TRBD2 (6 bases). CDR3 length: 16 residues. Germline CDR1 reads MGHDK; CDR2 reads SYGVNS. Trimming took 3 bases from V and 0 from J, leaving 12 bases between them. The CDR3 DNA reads TGTGCCAGCAGTGACCCCCAGCGGGCCTCCTACAATGAGCAGTTCTTC. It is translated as CASSDPQRASYNEQFF.

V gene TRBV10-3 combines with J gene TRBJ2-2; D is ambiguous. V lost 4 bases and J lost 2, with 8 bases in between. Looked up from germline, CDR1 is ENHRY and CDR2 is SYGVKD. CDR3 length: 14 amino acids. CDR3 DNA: TGTGCCATCAGTGGATCAAGCAACACCGGGGAGCTGTTTTTT. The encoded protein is CAISGSSNTGELFF.

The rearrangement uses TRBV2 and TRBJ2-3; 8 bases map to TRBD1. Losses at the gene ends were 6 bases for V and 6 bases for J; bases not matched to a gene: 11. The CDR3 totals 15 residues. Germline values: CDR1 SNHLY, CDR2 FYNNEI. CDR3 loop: CASRPGTGPGDTQYF. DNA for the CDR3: TGTGCCAGCAGGCCCGGGACAGGTCCTGGCGATACGCAGTATTTT.